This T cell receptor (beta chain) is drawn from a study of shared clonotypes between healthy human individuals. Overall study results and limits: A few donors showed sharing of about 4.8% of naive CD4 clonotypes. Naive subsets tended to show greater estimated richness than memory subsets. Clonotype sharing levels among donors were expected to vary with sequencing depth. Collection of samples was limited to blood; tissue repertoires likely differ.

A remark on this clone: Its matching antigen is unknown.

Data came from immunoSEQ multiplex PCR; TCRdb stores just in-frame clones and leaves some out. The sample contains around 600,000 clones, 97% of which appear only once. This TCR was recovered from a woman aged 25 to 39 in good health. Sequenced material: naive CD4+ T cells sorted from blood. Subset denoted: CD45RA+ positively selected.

This CDR3 reads CATSRQGGNQPQHF. The CDR3, as DNA: TGTGCCACATCCAGACAGGGTGGTAATCAGCCCCAGCATTTT. This chain connects TRBV19 to TRBJ1-5; 7 nucleotides match TRBD1. The CDR3 length is 14 residues. The J segment lost 4 bases and the V segment lost 10 bases, leaving 10 bases of the junction unmatched. Germline V gene sequence: CDR1 LNHDA, CDR2 SQIVND (reference sequence).